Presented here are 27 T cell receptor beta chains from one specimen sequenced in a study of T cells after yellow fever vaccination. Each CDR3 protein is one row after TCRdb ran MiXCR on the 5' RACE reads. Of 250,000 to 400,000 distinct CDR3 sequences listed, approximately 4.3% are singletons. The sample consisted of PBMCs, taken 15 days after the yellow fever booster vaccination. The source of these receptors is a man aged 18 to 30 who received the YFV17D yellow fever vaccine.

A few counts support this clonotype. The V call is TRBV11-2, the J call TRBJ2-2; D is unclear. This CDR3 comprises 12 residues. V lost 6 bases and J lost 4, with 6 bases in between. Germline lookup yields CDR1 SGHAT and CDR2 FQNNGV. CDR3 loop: CASRRGTGELFF. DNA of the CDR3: TGTGCCAGCAGGCGAGGCACCGGGGAGCTGTTTTTT.

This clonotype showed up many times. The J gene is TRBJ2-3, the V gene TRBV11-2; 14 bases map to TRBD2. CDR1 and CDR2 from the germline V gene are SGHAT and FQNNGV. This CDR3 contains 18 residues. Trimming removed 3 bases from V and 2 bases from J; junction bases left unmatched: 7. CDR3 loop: CASSFGTSGGEVTDTQYF. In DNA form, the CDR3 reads TGTGCCAGCAGCTTCGGGACTAGCGGGGGAGAAGTCACAGATACGCAGTATTTT.

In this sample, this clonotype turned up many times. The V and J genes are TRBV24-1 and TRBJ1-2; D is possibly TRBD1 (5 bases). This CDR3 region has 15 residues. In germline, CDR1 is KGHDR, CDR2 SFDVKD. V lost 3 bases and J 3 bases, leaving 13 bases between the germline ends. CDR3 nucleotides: TGTGCCACCAGTGATCCCGGGACCCAAGACTATGGCTACACCTTC. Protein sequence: CATSDPGTQDYGYTF.

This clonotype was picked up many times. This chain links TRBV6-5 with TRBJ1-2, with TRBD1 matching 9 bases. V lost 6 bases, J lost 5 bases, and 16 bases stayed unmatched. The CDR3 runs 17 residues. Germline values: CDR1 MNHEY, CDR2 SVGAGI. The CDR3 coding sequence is TGTGCCAGCAGCCCCGGGACAGGGAGTCCCTCAGGGTATGGCTACACCTTC. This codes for CASSPGTGSPSGYGYTF.

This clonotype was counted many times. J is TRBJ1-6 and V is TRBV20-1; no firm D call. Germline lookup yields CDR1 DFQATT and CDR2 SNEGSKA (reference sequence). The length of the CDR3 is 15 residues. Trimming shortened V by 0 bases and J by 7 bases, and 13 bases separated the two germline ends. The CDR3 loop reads CSARDWLRGNSPLHF. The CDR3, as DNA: TGCAGTGCTAGAGACTGGCTACGAGGGAATTCACCCCTCCACTTT.

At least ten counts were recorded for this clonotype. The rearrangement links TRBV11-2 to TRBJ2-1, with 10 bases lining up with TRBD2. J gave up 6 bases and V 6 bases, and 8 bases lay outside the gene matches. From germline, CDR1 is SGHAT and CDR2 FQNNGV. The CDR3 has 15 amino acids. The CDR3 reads CASRGSGGAGNEQFF. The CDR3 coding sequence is TGTGCCAGCAGAGGGAGCGGGGGGGCCGGCAATGAGCAGTTCTTC.

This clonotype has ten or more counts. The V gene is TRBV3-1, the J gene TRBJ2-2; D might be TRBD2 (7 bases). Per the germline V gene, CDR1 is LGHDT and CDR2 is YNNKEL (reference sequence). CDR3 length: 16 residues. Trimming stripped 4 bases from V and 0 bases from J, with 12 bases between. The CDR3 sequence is CASSLPGGPNTGELFF. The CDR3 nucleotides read TGTGCCAGCAGCCTCCCGGGGGGCCCGAACACCGGGGAGCTGTTTTTT.

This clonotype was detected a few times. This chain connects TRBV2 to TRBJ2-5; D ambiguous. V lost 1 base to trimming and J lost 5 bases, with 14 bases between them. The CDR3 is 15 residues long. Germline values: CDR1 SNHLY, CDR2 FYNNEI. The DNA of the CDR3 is TGTGCCAGCAGTGAAGTAGGCATCCGAGCGGAGACCCAGTACTTC. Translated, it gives CASSEVGIRAETQYF.

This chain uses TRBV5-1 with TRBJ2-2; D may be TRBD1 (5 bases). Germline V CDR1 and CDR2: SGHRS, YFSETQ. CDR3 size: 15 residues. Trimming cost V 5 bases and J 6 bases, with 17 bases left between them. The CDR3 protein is CASSAGLSVPGELFF. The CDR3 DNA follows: TGCGCCAGCAGTGCAGGGTTATCGGTCCCCGGGGAGCTGTTTTTT.

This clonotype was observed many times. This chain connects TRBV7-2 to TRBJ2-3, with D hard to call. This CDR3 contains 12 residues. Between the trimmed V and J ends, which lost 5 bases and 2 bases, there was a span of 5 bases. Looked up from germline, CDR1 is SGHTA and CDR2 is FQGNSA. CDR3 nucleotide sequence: TGTGCCAGCAGCCGGTTCACAGATACGCAGTATTTT. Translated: CASSRFTDTQYF.

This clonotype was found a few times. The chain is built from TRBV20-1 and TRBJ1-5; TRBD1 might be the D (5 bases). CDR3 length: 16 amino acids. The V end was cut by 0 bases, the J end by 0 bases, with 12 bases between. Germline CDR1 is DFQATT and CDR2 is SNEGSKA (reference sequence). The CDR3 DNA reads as TGCAGTGCTAGAGATCCCGGGGCGGCTAGCAATCAGCCCCAGCATTTT. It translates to CSARDPGAASNQPQHF.

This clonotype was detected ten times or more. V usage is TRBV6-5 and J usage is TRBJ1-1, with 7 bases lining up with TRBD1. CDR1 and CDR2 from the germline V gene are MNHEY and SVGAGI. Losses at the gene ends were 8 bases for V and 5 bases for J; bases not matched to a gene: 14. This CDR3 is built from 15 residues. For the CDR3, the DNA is TGTGCCAGCTGGGGACAGAGACTAGGTGTGACTGAAGCTTTCTTT. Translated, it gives CASWGQRLGVTEAFF.

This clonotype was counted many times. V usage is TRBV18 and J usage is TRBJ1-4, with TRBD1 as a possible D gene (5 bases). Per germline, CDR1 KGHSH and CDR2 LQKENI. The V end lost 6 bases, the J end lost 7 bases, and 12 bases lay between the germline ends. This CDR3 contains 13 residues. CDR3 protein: CASSLSRVEKLFF. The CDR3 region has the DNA TGTGCCAGCTCTCTTTCCAGGGTTGAAAAACTGTTTTTT.

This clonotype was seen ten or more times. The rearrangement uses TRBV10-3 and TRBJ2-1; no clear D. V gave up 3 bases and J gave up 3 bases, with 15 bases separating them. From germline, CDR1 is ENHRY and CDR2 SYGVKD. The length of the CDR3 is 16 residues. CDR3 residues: CAISDFRGKVYNEQFF. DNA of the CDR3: TGTGCCATCAGTGATTTTCGAGGAAAGGTCTACAATGAGCAGTTCTTC.

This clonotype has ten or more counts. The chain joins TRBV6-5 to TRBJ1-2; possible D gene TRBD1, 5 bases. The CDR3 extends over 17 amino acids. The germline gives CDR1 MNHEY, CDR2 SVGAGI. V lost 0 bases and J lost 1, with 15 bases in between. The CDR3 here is CASSYSKTRGINYGYTF. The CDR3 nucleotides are TGTGCCAGCAGTTACTCGAAGACAAGGGGAATTAACTATGGCTACACCTTC.

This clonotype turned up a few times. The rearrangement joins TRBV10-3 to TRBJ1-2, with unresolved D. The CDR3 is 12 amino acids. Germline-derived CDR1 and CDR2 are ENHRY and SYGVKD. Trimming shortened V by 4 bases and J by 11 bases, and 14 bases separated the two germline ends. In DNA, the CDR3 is TGTGCCATCAGTGTAGACGGAGGTCTTTACACCTTC. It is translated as CAISVDGGLYTF.

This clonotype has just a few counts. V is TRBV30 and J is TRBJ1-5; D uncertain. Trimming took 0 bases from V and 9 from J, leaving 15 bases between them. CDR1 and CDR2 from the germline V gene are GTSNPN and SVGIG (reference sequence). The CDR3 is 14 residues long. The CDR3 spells CAWSVSGTGRPQHF. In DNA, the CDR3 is TGTGCCTGGAGTGTATCCGGCACCGGCCGGCCCCAGCATTTT.

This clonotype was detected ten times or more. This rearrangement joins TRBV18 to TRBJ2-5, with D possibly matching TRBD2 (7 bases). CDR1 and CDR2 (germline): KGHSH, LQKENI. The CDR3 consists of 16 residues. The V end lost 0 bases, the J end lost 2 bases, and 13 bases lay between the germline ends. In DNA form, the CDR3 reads TGTGCCAGCTCACCACCCCTTAAGGGGGGGCAAGAGACCCAGTACTTC. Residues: CASSPPLKGGQETQYF.

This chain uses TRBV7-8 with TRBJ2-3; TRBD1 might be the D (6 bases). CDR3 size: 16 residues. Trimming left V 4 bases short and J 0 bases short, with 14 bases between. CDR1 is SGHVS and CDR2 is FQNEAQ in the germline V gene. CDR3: CASSSAPGQSTDTQYF. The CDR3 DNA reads TGTGCCAGCAGCTCTGCTCCGGGACAAAGCACAGATACGCAGTATTTT.

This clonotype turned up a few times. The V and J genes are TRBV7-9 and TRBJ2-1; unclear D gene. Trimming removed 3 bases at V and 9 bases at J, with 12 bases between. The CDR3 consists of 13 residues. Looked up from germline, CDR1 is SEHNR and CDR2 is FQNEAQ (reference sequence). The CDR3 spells CASSFTLIGEQFF. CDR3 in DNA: TGTGCCAGCAGCTTCACCCTTATCGGTGAGCAGTTCTTC.

The CDR3 spells CASSLARGRSPLHF. The CDR3 DNA is TGTGCCAGCAGCTTAGCCAGGGGTAGGTCACCCCTCCACTTT. The gene calls are TRBV7-8 and TRBJ1-6, with a tentative D call TRBD1 (6 bases). The length of the CDR3 is 14 residues. Germline V gene sequence: CDR1 SGHVS, CDR2 FQNEAQ. The V end was cut by 0 bases, the J end by 10 bases, with 10 bases between.

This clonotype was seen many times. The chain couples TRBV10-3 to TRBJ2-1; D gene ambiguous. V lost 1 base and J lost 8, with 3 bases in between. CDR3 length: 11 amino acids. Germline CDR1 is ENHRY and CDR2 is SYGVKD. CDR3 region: CAISELDEQFF. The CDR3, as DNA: TGTGCCATCAGTGAGTTGGATGAGCAGTTCTTC.

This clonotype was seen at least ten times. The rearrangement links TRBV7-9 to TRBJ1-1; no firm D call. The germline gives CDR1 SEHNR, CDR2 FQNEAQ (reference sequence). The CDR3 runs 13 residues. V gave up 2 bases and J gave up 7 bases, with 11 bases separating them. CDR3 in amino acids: CASSLLGSVEAFF. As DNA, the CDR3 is TGTGCCAGCAGCTTACTGGGGTCTGTTGAAGCTTTCTTT.

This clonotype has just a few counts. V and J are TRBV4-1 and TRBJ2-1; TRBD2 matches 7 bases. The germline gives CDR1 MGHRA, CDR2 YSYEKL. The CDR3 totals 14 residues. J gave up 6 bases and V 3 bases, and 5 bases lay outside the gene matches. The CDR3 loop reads CASSQDWGGNEQFF. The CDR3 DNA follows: TGCGCCAGCAGCCAGGACTGGGGGGGCAATGAGCAGTTCTTC.

CDR3 sequence: CSARDRGGGAATDTQYF. In DNA, the CDR3 is TGCAGTGCTAGAGATCGGGGCGGGGGGGCGGCCACAGATACGCAGTATTTT. The chain couples TRBV20-1 to TRBJ2-3; 9 bases match TRBD2. The CDR3 runs to 17 residues. The germline CDR1 and CDR2 sequences are DFQATT and SNEGSKA (reference sequence). The junction had 9 bases not matched to a gene; V was cut back by 0 bases and J by 2 bases.

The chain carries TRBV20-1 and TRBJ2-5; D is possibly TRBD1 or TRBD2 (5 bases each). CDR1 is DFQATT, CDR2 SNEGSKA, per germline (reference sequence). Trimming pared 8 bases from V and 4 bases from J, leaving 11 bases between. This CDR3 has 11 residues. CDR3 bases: TGCAGTCCAAAGAGGGGAGAGACCCAGTACTTC. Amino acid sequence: CSPKRGETQYF.

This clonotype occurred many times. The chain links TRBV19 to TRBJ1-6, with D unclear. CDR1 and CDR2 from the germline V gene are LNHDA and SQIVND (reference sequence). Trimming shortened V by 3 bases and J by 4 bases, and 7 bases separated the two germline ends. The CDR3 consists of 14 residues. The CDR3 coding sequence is TGTGCCAGTAGTATGCGACCATATAATTCACCCCTCCACTTT. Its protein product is CASSMRPYNSPLHF.